These 22 T cell receptor beta chains share one sample of origin, sequenced in a study of beta chain features in type 1 diabetes. The investigators reverse transcribed all of the isolated RNA, so they sequenced expressed TCRB transcripts. Produced via immunoSEQ multiplex PCR; TCRdb's table is partial and in-frame only. The table shows under 950,000 clones, with roughly 17% occurring only once. Sequenced material: naive CD4+ T cells from blood. The receptors originated from a woman between 18 and 30 years old in good health.

This clone came up a few times. The chain employs TRBV7-9 and TRBJ2-2, with 7 bases that match TRBD1. CDR3 length equals 16 residues. The trim removed 5 bases at V and 4 bases at J, leaving 10 bases unmatched. From germline, CDR1 is SEHNR and CDR2 FQNEAQ (reference sequence). The CDR3 nucleotides read TGTGCCAGCAGCCTTATTCCGACAGGGCTCACCGGGGAGCTGTTTTTT. Protein product: CASSLIPTGLTGELFF.

V gene TRBV7-9 combines with J gene TRBJ1-3; TRBD1 aligns across 9 bases. CDR3 size: 16 residues. In germline, CDR1 is SEHNR, CDR2 FQNEAQ (reference sequence). V lost 6 bases, J lost 1 base, and 7 bases stayed unmatched. CDR3 loop: CASRPLQGASGNTIYF. The CDR3 bases are TGTGCCAGCAGACCTCTACAGGGGGCATCTGGAAACACCATATATTTT.

This clone was counted between two and nine times. This chain uses TRBV7-8 with TRBJ2-7; 8 nucleotides line up with TRBD1. Germline CDR1 SGHVS, CDR2 FQNEAQ. The CDR3 consists of 16 residues. V lost 4 bases, J lost 4 bases, and 12 bases stayed unmatched. CDR3 nucleotides: TGTGCCAGCAGCTCAGTCAGCAGGGGGCCTCCGTACGAGCAGTACTTC. This codes for CASSSVSRGPPYEQYF.

The table lists this clone with a count of one. The chain combines TRBV5-1 with TRBJ2-5; 8 nucleotides line up with TRBD2. The CDR3 sequence is 17 residues long. The germline V gene encodes CDR1 SGHRS and CDR2 YFSETQ. The junction had 12 bases not matched to a gene; V was cut back by 0 bases and J by 5 bases. The CDR3 DNA sequence: TGCGCCAGCAGCTTGGCCGGAGCCGGGAGGGGTTGGGAGACCCAGTACTTC. It translates to CASSLAGAGRGWETQYF.

This chain joins TRBV18 and TRBJ2-5; D remains ambiguous. The end of the DNA fits TRBJ2-7 better, so the J call may be wrong. The CDR3 totals 13 residues. Per the germline V gene, CDR1 is KGHSH and CDR2 is LQKENI. This CDR3 is CASSSAQLYEQYF. The CDR3 nucleotides read TGTGCCAGCTCATCCGCACAGTTGTACGAGCAGTACTTC.

V is TRBV7-9 and J is TRBJ1-5; D perhaps matches TRBD1 (5 bases). Germline loops: CDR1 SEHNR, CDR2 FQNEAQ (reference sequence). V gave up 5 bases and J gave up 4 bases, with 15 bases separating them. This CDR3 is 15 amino acids long. The CDR3 bases are TGTGCCAGCAGCCCCTCCGGGACTGTGAATCAGCCCCAGCATTTT. Translated: CASSPSGTVNQPQHF.

This clone has more than one count but fewer than ten. The rearrangement joins TRBV19 to TRBJ1-1; D is unresolved. Per the germline V gene, CDR1 is LNHDA and CDR2 is SQIVND (reference sequence). This CDR3 has 14 amino acids. Trimming shortened V by 7 bases and J by 1 base, and 13 bases separated the two germline ends. The CDR3 loop reads CASIRGGANTEAFF. DNA for the CDR3: TGTGCCAGTATCCGGGGAGGCGCGAACACTGAAGCTTTCTTT.

In DNA form, the CDR3 reads TGTGCCAGCAGCTCTTCGAACACTGAAGCTTTCTTT. It translates to CASSSSNTEAFF. The chain uses TRBV7-9 and TRBJ1-1; D is uncertain. Per germline, CDR1 SEHNR and CDR2 FQNEAQ (reference sequence). The CDR3 covers 12 residues. V was shortened by 4 bases and J by 1 base, with 4 bases between the two germline ends.

J is TRBJ2-6 and V is TRBV28; TRBD1 is a possible D gene (6 bases). Germline-derived CDR1 and CDR2 are MDHEN and SYDVKM. This CDR3 is built from 15 residues. The V end lost 8 bases, the J end lost 2 bases, and 13 bases lay between the germline ends. This chain's CDR3 is CASDTQGAGANVLTF. The CDR3 region has the DNA TGTGCCAGCGATACACAGGGAGCTGGGGCCAACGTCCTGACTTTC.

This clone was seen a few times. The chain recombines TRBV9 with TRBJ2-1; tentative D call: TRBD1 (5 bases). The CDR3 covers 14 residues. V lost 0 bases and J 6 bases, leaving 10 bases between the germline ends. From germline, CDR1 is SGDLS and CDR2 YYNGEE. Here the CDR3 DNA reads TGTGCCAGCAGCGTAGGCAGGGTTGCCAATGAGCAGTTCTTC. Its translation is CASSVGRVANEQFF.

In this sample, this clone turned up a few times. The J gene is TRBJ2-7, the V gene TRBV7-9; TRBD2 aligns across 8 bases. The V segment lost 6 bases and the J segment 6 bases; nucleotides outside the gene matches: 13. Per germline, CDR1 SEHNR and CDR2 FQNEAQ (reference sequence). The CDR3 consists of 15 residues. This CDR3 reads CASSSSGRSSGEQYF. As DNA, the CDR3 is TGTGCCAGCAGTTCCAGCGGGAGAAGTTCAGGCGAGCAGTACTTC.

The chain joins TRBV4-3 to TRBJ2-2; 11 nucleotides line up with TRBD1. Germline loops: CDR1 LGHNA, CDR2 YSLEER. The CDR3 has 16 residues. Trimming took 4 bases from V and 1 from J; bases not matched to a gene: 2. The CDR3 region has the DNA TGCGCCAGCAGCCGCGGGACAGGGGGGAACACCGGGGAGCTGTTTTTT. The encoded protein is CASSRGTGGNTGELFF.

This clone occurred a few times. The rearrangement links TRBV29-1 to TRBJ2-3; D is uncertain. The V gene lost 4 bases and the J gene lost 4 bases, with 12 bases spanning the gap. The CDR3 is 13 residues long. Germline V gives CDR1 SQVTM, CDR2 ANQGSEA. For the CDR3, the DNA is TGCAGCGTTGGTGGGATCTCATCAGATACGCAGTATTTT. Its translation: CSVGGISSDTQYF.

The CDR3 sequence is CASGRGWNTEAFF. The CDR3 nucleotides read TGTGCCAGCGGCCGGGGCTGGAACACTGAAGCTTTCTTT. The chain carries TRBV11-2 and TRBJ1-1; maybe TRBD1 (5 bases). CDR3 length: 13 amino acids. V was shortened by 8 bases and J by 1 base, with 11 bases between the two germline ends. Germline CDR1 is SGHAT and CDR2 is FQNNGV.

The chain employs TRBV25-1 and TRBJ2-5; the D is unclear. This CDR3 is 15 amino acids long. The germline V gene encodes CDR1 MGHDK and CDR2 SYGVNS. V dropped 2 bases and J dropped 1 base, with 11 bases sitting between them. As DNA, the CDR3 is TGTGCCAGCAGTGAACTTGGACGGACCCAAGAGACCCAGTACTTC. Its translation is CASSELGRTQETQYF.

The gene calls are TRBV18 and TRBJ2-5; D possibly matches TRBD1 or TRBD2 (5 bases each). Per the germline V gene, CDR1 is KGHSH and CDR2 is LQKENI. The CDR3 consists of 14 residues. Trimming pared 4 bases from V and 1 base from J, leaving 10 bases between. This CDR3 is CASSLGAFQETQYF. CDR3 in DNA: TGTGCCAGCTCACTCGGGGCTTTCCAAGAGACCCAGTACTTC. Complete variable domain (other parts from reference TRBV18 and TRBJ2-5): NAGVMQNPRHLVRRRGQEARLRCSPMKGHSHVYWYRQLPEEGLKFMVYLQKENIIDESGMPKERFSAEFPKEGPSILRIQQVVRGDSAAYFCASSLGAFQETQYFGPGTRLLVL.

The rearrangement joins TRBV9 to TRBJ2-1, with 11 nucleotides matching TRBD2. The J segment lost 6 bases and the V segment lost 0 bases, leaving 5 bases of the junction unmatched. The CDR3 runs to 16 residues. Germline CDR1 is SGDLS and CDR2 is YYNGEE. CDR3 sequence reads: CASSVDPSGRINEQFF. The CDR3 DNA follows: TGTGCCAGCAGCGTAGACCCTAGCGGGAGGATCAATGAGCAGTTCTTC.

This sequence joins TRBV11-1 and TRBJ2-7; a possible D gene is TRBD2 (6 bases). This CDR3 has 13 amino acids. V lost 1 base, J lost 4 bases, and 8 bases lay in between. The germline V gene has CDR1 SGHAT and CDR2 FQDESV (reference sequence). CDR3 amino acids: CASSLGTIYEQYF. CDR3 nucleotides: TGTGCCAGCAGCTTAGGGACTATATACGAGCAGTACTTC.

This clone was counted between two and nine times. V and J are TRBV19 and TRBJ2-1; 12 nucleotides agree with TRBD2. Germline-derived CDR1 and CDR2 are LNHDA and SQIVND (reference sequence). CDR3 length: 16 residues. Trimming took 1 base from V and 6 from J; bases not matched to a gene: 4. CDR3 sequence: CASSIASGRALNEQFF. In DNA, the CDR3 is TGTGCCAGTAGTATAGCTAGCGGGAGGGCCCTCAATGAGCAGTTCTTC.

The chain employs TRBV9 and TRBJ2-4, with D unresolved. The CDR3 is 15 residues long. Germline V gene lookup returns CDR1 SGDLS and CDR2 YYNGEE. The V end lost 4 bases, the J end lost 1 base, and 12 bases lay between the germline ends. In nucleotides, the CDR3 is TGTGCCAGCAGCCCCCAGGTGGGGGCCAAAAACATTCAGTACTTC. Translating it yields CASSPQVGAKNIQYF.

This clone was observed a few times. This chain uses TRBV6-6 with TRBJ1-1, with TRBD1 matching 9 bases. The CDR3 length is 14 residues. V lost 6 bases, J lost 4 bases, and 6 bases stayed unmatched. CDR1 is MNHNY and CDR2 is SVGAGI in the germline V gene (reference sequence). CDR3 protein: CASSRQGDGTEAFF. The CDR3 coding sequence is TGTGCCAGCAGCCGACAGGGGGACGGCACTGAAGCTTTCTTT.

This clone was seen just once. The chain carries TRBV7-6 and TRBJ1-1; 8 bases align to TRBD1. The CDR3 totals 16 residues. The ends lost 5 bases at V and 1 base at J; junction bases unmatched: 9. Germline CDR1 SGHVS, CDR2 FNYEAQ. The chain's CDR3 is CASSPQDRESNTEAFF. CDR3 nucleotide sequence: TGTGCCAGCAGCCCCCAGGACAGGGAGTCGAACACTGAAGCTTTCTTT.